What follows describes a single TCR beta chain. This sample was included in a study of blood T cells in healthy people across ages. Study-level background: Through template switching, about one barcoded beta molecule was captured per two T cells, as measured in model experiments.

Using a J-beta primer mix together with a sample-barcoded 5' primer, a second PCR was run for roughly 7 to 12 cycles. A template-switch adaptor with 12 random nucleotides tagged each cDNA molecule. TCRdb independently ran MiXCR on the 5' RACE reads; one entry per CDR3 protein. The table records some 930,000 distinct CDR3 sequences, about 27% of them present only once. CDR1 and CDR2 from the germline V gene are MNHEY and SVGEGT. Losses at the gene ends were 5 bases for V and 6 bases for J; bases not matched to a gene: 13. The CDR3 contains 15 residues. This sample also appeared in a second study, on T cells of mothers and their children. As that study records: Related mother and child pairs showed slightly greater overlap (not significant) than unrelated pairs did.

Input material: blood. This rearrangement joins TRBV6-2 or TRBV6-3 to TRBJ2-7, with 7 bases lining up with TRBD1. The sequence was collected from a woman in her forties in good health. The CDR3: CASSDLRTGPCEQYF. In nucleotides, the CDR3 is TGTGCCAGCAGTGACCTTAGGACAGGACCCTGCGAGCAGTACTTC.